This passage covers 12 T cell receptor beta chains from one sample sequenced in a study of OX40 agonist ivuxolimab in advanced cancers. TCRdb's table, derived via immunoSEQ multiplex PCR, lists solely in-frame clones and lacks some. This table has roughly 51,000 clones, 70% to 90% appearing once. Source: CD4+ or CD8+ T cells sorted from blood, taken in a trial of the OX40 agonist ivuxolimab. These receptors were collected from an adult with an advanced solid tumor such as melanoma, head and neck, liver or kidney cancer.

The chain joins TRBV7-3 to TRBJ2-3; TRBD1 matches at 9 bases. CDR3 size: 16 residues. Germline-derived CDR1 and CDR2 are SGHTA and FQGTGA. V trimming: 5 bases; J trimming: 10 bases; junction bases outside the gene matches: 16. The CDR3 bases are TGTGCCAGCAGCCCCGGGACAGGGACTACCACGTTGGCGCAGTATTTT. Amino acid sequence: CASSPGTGTTTLAQYF. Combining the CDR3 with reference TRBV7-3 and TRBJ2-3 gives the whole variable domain GAGVSQTPSNKVTEKGKYVELRCDPISGHTALYWYRQSLGQGPEFLIYFQGTGAADDSGLPNDRFFAVRPEGSVSTLKIQRTERGDSAVYLCASSPGTGTTTLAQYFGPGTRLTVL.

In DNA form, the CDR3 reads TGTGCCAGCAGCGTAACCGAGAACACTGAAGCTTTCTTT. Encoded protein: CASSVTENTEAFF. The genes are TRBV9 and TRBJ1-1; D ambiguous. Germline loops: CDR1 SGDLS, CDR2 YYNGEE. V was shortened by 1 base and J by 1 base, with 5 bases between the two germline ends. This CDR3 contains 13 residues.

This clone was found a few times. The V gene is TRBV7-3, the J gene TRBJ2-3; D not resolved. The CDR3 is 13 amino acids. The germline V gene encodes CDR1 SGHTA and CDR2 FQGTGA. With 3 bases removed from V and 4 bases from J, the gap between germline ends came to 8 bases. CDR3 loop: CASSFDMADTQYF. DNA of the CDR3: TGTGCCAGCAGCTTCGACATGGCAGATACGCAGTATTTT. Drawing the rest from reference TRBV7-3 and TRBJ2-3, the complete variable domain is GAGVSQTPSNKVTEKGKYVELRCDPISGHTALYWYRQSLGQGPEFLIYFQGTGAADDSGLPNDRFFAVRPEGSVSTLKIQRTERGDSAVYLCASSFDMADTQYFGPGTRLTVL.

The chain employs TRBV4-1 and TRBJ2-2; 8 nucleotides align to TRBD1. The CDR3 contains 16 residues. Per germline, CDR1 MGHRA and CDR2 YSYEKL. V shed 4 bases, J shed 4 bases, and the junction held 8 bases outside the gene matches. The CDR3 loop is CASSPGQGVGTGELFF. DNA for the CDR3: TGCGCCAGCAGCCCCGGACAGGGAGTAGGCACCGGGGAGCTGTTTTTT.

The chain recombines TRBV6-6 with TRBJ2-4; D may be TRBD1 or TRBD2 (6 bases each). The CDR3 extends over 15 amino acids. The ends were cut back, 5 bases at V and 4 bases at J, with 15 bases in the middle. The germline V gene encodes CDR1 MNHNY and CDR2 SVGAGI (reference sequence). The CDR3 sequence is CASSPPGAQKNIQYF. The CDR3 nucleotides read TGTGCCAGCAGTCCTCCGGGGGCGCAGAAAAACATTCAGTACTTC.

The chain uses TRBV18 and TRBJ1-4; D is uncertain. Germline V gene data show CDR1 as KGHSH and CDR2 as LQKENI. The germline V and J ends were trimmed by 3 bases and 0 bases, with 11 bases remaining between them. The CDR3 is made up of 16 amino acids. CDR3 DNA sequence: TGTGCCAGCTCACCGAGTTTAGTAACAACTAATGAAAAACTGTTTTTT. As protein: CASSPSLVTTNEKLFF.

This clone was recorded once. The CDR3 region is CASSRDLETQYF. As DNA, the CDR3 is TGTGCCAGTAGTAGAGATTTGGAGACCCAGTACTTC. V gene TRBV19 combines with J gene TRBJ2-5, with unresolved D. The CDR3 has 12 residues. Germline CDR1 is LNHDA and CDR2 is SQIVND (reference sequence). V lost 4 bases and J 5 bases, leaving 8 bases between the germline ends.

The CDR3 nucleotides are TGTGCCAGCAGCTTAGGGCCTCTTGAGCAGTTCTTC. It specifies CASSLGPLEQFF. This chain links TRBV7-9 with TRBJ2-1, with D hard to call. The germline gives CDR1 SEHNR, CDR2 FQNEAQ (reference sequence). V lost 1 base and J 9 bases, leaving 7 bases between the germline ends. CDR3 length: 12 amino acids.

CDR3 region: CASSLRGVIPYNEQFF. In DNA form, the CDR3 reads TGTGCCAGCTCACTCCGCGGCGTGATTCCCTACAATGAGCAGTTCTTC. This sequence joins TRBV7-8 and TRBJ2-1; D unresolved. The CDR3 runs to 16 residues. Between the trimmed V and J ends, which lost 8 bases and 2 bases, there was a span of 19 bases. Germline CDR1 SGHVS, CDR2 FQNEAQ.

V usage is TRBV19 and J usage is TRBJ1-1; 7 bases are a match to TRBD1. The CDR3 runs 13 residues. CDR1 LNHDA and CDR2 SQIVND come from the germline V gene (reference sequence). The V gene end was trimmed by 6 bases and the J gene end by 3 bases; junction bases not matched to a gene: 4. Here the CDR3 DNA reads TGTGCCAGTAGGGGACAGATATACACTGAAGCTTTCTTT. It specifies CASRGQIYTEAFF.

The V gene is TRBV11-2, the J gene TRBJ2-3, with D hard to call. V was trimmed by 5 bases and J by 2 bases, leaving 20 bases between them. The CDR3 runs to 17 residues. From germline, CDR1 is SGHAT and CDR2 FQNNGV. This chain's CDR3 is CASSPFLAIESTDTQYF. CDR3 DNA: TGTGCCAGCAGCCCTTTTCTTGCGATTGAGTCCACAGATACGCAGTATTTT.

The CDR3 DNA reads TGTGCCAGCAGTTCGGGCAGTGAGACCCAGTACTTC. Its translation: CASSSGSETQYF. J is TRBJ2-5 and V is TRBV6-5; D call uncertain. The CDR3 loop spans 12 amino acids. Germline V CDR1 and CDR2: MNHEY, SVGAGI. Deletions cut 4 bases from V and 5 bases from J, with 8 bases between.